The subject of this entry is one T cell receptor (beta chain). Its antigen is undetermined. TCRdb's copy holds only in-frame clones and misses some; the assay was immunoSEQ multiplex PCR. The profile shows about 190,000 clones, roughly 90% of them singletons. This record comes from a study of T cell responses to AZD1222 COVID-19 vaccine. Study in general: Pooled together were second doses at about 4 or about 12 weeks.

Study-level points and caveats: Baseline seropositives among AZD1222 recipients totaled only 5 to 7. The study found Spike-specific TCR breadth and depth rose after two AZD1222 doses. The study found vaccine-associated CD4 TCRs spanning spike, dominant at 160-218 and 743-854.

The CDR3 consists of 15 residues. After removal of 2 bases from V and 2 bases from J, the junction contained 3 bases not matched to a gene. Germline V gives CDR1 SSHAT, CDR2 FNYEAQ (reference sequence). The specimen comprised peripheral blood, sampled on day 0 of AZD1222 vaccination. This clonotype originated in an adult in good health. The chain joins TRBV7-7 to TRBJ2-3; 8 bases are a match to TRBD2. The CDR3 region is CASSLTSGYTDTQYF. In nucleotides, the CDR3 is TGTGCCAGCAGCTTAACTAGCGGATACACAGATACGCAGTATTTT.